The next 29 T cell receptor beta chains were all read from a single sample in a study of T cells in Graves' hyperthyroidism and ophthalmopathy. The investigators amplified TCR beta CDR3 regions from RNA transcripts. Researchers ran a first-round RT-PCR on the TCR CDR3 using the HTBI primer set. TCRdb redid the calling of the multiplex PCR reads with MiXCR, one entry per CDR3 protein. The sample carries approximately 380,000 distinct CDR3 sequences, less than 20% recorded once. Specimen: blood. These receptors were taken from a man younger than 35 with Graves' ophthalmopathy.

This clonotype was seen repeatedly, ten times or more. This chain uses TRBV6-1 with TRBJ1-2; TRBD1 matches 8 bases. This CDR3 contains 17 residues. Germline V gives CDR1 MNHNS, CDR2 SASEGT. V gave up 2 bases and J gave up 1 base; unmatched junction bases: 9. The DNA of the CDR3 is TGTGCCAGCAGTGAATTGACAGGGGTTCGCGGTAACTATGGCTACACCTTC. It is translated as CASSELTGVRGNYGYTF.

A note on this clonotype: The CDR3 ends on some other residue instead of the conserved phenylalanine or tryptophan, so this is likely a read error. The rearrangement uses TRBV7-2 and TRBJ1-5; TRBD1 is a possible D gene (6 bases). The CDR3 has 15 amino acids. CDR1 and CDR2 (germline): SGHTA, FQGNSA. Trimming left V 3 bases short and J 3 bases short, with 12 bases between. CDR3 residues: CASSFPGAHNQPQHL. CDR3 bases: TGTGCCAGCAGCTTTCCGGGGGCGCACAATCAGCCCCAGCATCTT.

Many counts were recorded for this clonotype. The gene calls are TRBV28 and TRBJ1-1; tentatively, D is TRBD1 (6 bases). Trimming took 7 bases from V and 3 from J, leaving 12 bases between them. Per the germline V gene, CDR1 is MDHEN and CDR2 is SYDVKM. This CDR3 has 13 amino acids. DNA for the CDR3: TGTGCCAGCACCTACACAGGGTACACTGAAGCTTTCTTT. This sequence encodes CASTYTGYTEAFF.

This sequence joins TRBV7-9 and TRBJ1-2; D unresolved. The CDR3 has 14 residues. Germline V gene sequence: CDR1 SEHNR, CDR2 FQNEAQ (reference sequence). V dropped 1 base and J dropped 5 bases, with 11 bases sitting between them. CDR3: CASSLGEVRYGYTF. CDR3 DNA: TGTGCCAGCAGCTTAGGGGAAGTGCGATATGGCTACACCTTC. The variable domain in full, completed from reference TRBV7-9 and TRBJ1-2, reads DTGVSQNPRHKITKRGQNVTFRCDPISEHNRLYWYRQTLGQGPEFLTYFQNEAQLEKSRLLSDRFSAERPKGSFSTLEIQRTEQGDSAMYLCASSLGEVRYGYTFGSGTRLTVV.

CDR3 residues: CASSIVGTDTQYF. The CDR3 region has the DNA TGTGCCAGTAGTATAGTGGGCACAGATACGCAGTATTTT. The chain links TRBV19 to TRBJ2-3, with D unclear. Trimming took off 1 base at V and 1 base at J, with 3 bases between the two ends. The length of the CDR3 is 13 residues. In germline, CDR1 is LNHDA, CDR2 SQIVND (reference sequence).

This clonotype was observed at least ten times. J is TRBJ2-5 and V is TRBV4-1, with D tentatively TRBD1 (6 bases). Per germline, CDR1 MGHRA and CDR2 YSYEKL. V was trimmed by 1 base and J by 1 base, leaving 13 bases between them. The length of the CDR3 is 16 residues. CDR3 in amino acids: CASSQGWGQIQETQYF. CDR3 sequence (DNA): TGCGCCAGCAGCCAAGGATGGGGGCAAATCCAAGAGACCCAGTACTTC.

This clonotype was seen at least ten times. This chain uses TRBV7-9 with TRBJ1-1; perhaps TRBD1 as D (6 bases). Trimming left V 5 bases short and J 1 base short, with 8 bases between. Germline assignment: CDR1 SEHNR and CDR2 FQNEAQ (reference sequence). The CDR3 runs 13 residues. This chain's CDR3 is CASSRQENTEAFF. The CDR3 region has the DNA TGTGCCAGCAGCCGACAGGAGAACACTGAAGCTTTCTTT.

This clonotype was counted many times. V gene TRBV27 combines with J gene TRBJ2-2; the D call may be TRBD1 or TRBD2 (5 bases each). V shed 1 base and J shed 6 bases, with 12 bases lying between them. This CDR3 comprises 15 residues. CDR1 and CDR2 (germline): MNHEY, SMNVEV (reference sequence). CDR3 DNA: TGTGCCAGCAGTTTATACGAGGGCAGGGCCGGGGAGCTGTTTTTT. Translating it yields CASSLYEGRAGELFF.

This clonotype was seen many times. V is TRBV6-2 or TRBV6-3 and J is TRBJ1-5; D ambiguous. The V and J ends lost 6 bases and 0 bases respectively, with 6 bases between them. From germline, CDR1 is MNHEY and CDR2 SVGEGT. The CDR3 has 13 residues. CDR3 region: CASRTISNQPQHF. DNA for the CDR3: TGTGCCAGCAGGACAATTAGCAATCAGCCCCAGCATTTT.

V usage is TRBV28 and J usage is TRBJ2-7, with 7 bases identical to TRBD2. The CDR3 runs to 18 residues. The V segment lost 1 base and the J segment 3 bases; nucleotides outside the gene matches: 15. The V gene's germline CDR1 is MDHEN and CDR2 SYDVKM. The DNA for the CDR3 is TGTGCCAGCAGTTTATATCCCCTTAAACGGGAGGCGGGCTACGAGCAGTACTTC. It translates to CASSLYPLKREAGYEQYF. Supplemented by reference TRBV28 and TRBJ2-7, the full variable domain reads DVKVTQSSRYLVKRTGEKVFLECVQDMDHENMFWYRQDPGLGLRLIYFSYDVKMKEKGDIPEGYSVSREKKERFSLILESASTNQTSMYLCASSLYPLKREAGYEQYFGPGTRLTVT.

This chain uses TRBV14 with TRBJ2-7, with D maybe TRBD1 (6 bases). The germline gives CDR1 SGHDN, CDR2 FVKESK. Trimming took 4 bases from V and 3 from J, leaving 16 bases between them. The CDR3 length is 15 residues. This CDR3 reads CASSLRDTGLYEQYF. In nucleotides, the CDR3 is TGTGCCAGCAGCCTTAGGGACACTGGACTCTACGAGCAGTACTTC.

The gene calls are TRBV7-2 and TRBJ1-2; 9 bases agree with TRBD1. The CDR3 is 15 residues long. Germline V gene data show CDR1 as SGHTA and CDR2 as FQGNSA. V dropped 3 bases and J dropped 5; count of bases not matched to a gene: 7. The CDR3 here is CASSFATGGNYGYTF. DNA for the CDR3: TGTGCCAGCAGCTTCGCGACAGGGGGGAATTATGGCTACACCTTC.

This clonotype was detected ten times or more. The chain joins TRBV7-3 to TRBJ2-3; 12 bases are a match to TRBD2. Germline V gene sequence: CDR1 SGHTA, CDR2 FQGTGA. The CDR3 has 16 amino acids. V was pared by 5 bases and J by 1 base, with 4 bases of the junction left unmatched. The CDR3 DNA follows: TGTGCCAGCAGCCTAGCGGGGGGGCGAGGCACAGATACGCAGTATTTT. Amino acid sequence: CASSLAGGRGTDTQYF.

This clonotype occurred many times. The rearrangement links TRBV5-1 to TRBJ2-7; the match to TRBD1 covers 9 bases. Trimming cost V 3 bases and J 3 bases; bases outside gene matches: 7. This CDR3 spans 15 amino acids. Per germline, CDR1 SGHRS and CDR2 YFSETQ. CDR3 DNA: TGCGCCAGCAGCTCTCCGGGACAGGGAAGCTACGAGCAGTACTTC. The encoded protein is CASSSPGQGSYEQYF.

This clonotype was recorded many times. The J gene is TRBJ2-7, the V gene TRBV6-1; TRBD1 aligns across 9 bases. Germline CDR1 and CDR2: MNHNS and SASEGT. There are 14 residues in the CDR3. V shed 6 bases and J 1 base; nucleotides not matched to a gene: 4. CDR3 DNA sequence: TGTGCCAGCAGCACCGGGACAGGGTCCTACGAGCAGTACTTC. Translated: CASSTGTGSYEQYF.

In this sample, this clonotype turned up a few times. V is TRBV7-3 and J is TRBJ2-1, with 9 bases fitting TRBD2. This CDR3 is built from 17 residues. V gave up 1 base and J gave up 3 bases; unmatched junction bases: 7. The germline gives CDR1 SGHTA, CDR2 FQGTGA. In DNA, the CDR3 is TGTGCCAGCAGCTTAAGGGGCGCTAGCGGGGACTACAATGAGCAGTTCTTC. This sequence encodes CASSLRGASGDYNEQFF.

In its sample, this clonotype was seen a few times. This chain joins TRBV19 and TRBJ2-5, with D possibly being TRBD2 (6 bases). The CDR3 has 14 amino acids. Looked up from germline, CDR1 is LNHDA and CDR2 is SQIVND (reference sequence). Trimming cost V 4 bases and J 1 base, with 10 bases left between them. The CDR3 DNA is TGTGCCAGTAGTAATCCGGGAGTCCAAGAGACCCAGTACTTC. It encodes CASSNPGVQETQYF.

Of note for this clonotype: A much more abundant neighbour one base away suggests this may be a read error. The V gene is TRBV20-1, the J gene TRBJ2-7; 10 positions match TRBD2. The CDR3 has 14 amino acids. J lost 7 bases, V lost 0 bases, and 6 bases had no gene match. CDR1 is DFQATT and CDR2 is SNEGSKA in the germline V gene (reference sequence). CDR3 amino acids: CSARDQAGGNEQYF. The CDR3 nucleotides read TGCAGTGCTAGAGATCAAGCGGGGGGGAATGAGCAGTACTTC.

The rearrangement joins TRBV13 to TRBJ2-3; either TRBD1 or TRBD2 may supply D (5 bases each). The germline CDR1 and CDR2 sequences are PRHDT and FYEKMQ (reference sequence). V lost 5 bases to trimming and J lost 6 bases, with 18 bases between them. This CDR3 has 15 residues. CDR3 protein: CASSPRTGAGDTQYF. CDR3 nucleotide sequence: TGTGCCAGCAGCCCTCGGACTGGGGCCGGGGATACGCAGTATTTT.

At least ten counts were recorded for this clonotype. V is TRBV24-1 and J is TRBJ2-5; 7 bases are shared with TRBD1. The V segment lost 4 bases and the J segment 1 base; nucleotides outside the gene matches: 5. The CDR3 sequence is 15 residues long. The germline CDR1 and CDR2 sequences are KGHDR and SFDVKD. CDR3 sequence: CATSEPTGFQETQYF. The CDR3 nucleotides are TGTGCCACCAGTGAGCCGACAGGGTTCCAAGAGACCCAGTACTTC.

This clonotype occurred a few times. The chain is built from TRBV19 and TRBJ1-5; TRBD1 aligns across 8 bases. Germline-derived CDR1 and CDR2 are LNHDA and SQIVND (reference sequence). V trimming: 5 bases; J trimming: 7 bases; junction bases outside the gene matches: 13. This CDR3 is built from 16 residues. The CDR3 coding sequence is TGTGCCAGTAGTCCCGACAGGGGATATGAGGGACAGCCCCAGCATTTT. It is translated as CASSPDRGYEGQPQHF.

This clonotype was seen only a few times. The chain couples TRBV5-1 to TRBJ2-1; TRBD1 matches at 9 bases. From germline, CDR1 is SGHRS and CDR2 YFSETQ. Trimming removed 0 bases from V and 7 bases from J; junction bases left unmatched: 5. The CDR3 contains 15 residues. The CDR3 here is CASSLEGQGWNEQFF. CDR3 sequence (DNA): TGCGCCAGCAGCTTGGAGGGACAGGGTTGGAATGAGCAGTTCTTC.

The J gene is TRBJ2-7, the V gene TRBV28; 8 bases are a match to TRBD2. Germline loops: CDR1 MDHEN, CDR2 SYDVKM. Trimming cost V 7 bases and J 7 bases; bases outside gene matches: 18. This CDR3 has 16 residues. The CDR3 is CASNTNGREALKEQYF. CDR3 sequence (DNA): TGTGCCAGCAATACGAATGGGCGGGAGGCCCTTAAAGAGCAGTACTTC.

The rearrangement links TRBV3-1 to TRBJ2-1; no clear D. Trimming stripped 0 bases from V and 6 bases from J, with 12 bases between. The CDR3 runs 15 residues. Germline assignment: CDR1 LGHDT and CDR2 YNNKEL (reference sequence). CDR3 sequence reads: CASSQDLGPFNEQFF. The CDR3, as DNA: TGTGCCAGCAGCCAAGATCTAGGCCCTTTCAATGAGCAGTTCTTC.

V and J are TRBV7-8 and TRBJ2-1; 8 nucleotides line up with TRBD2. The CDR3 is 17 amino acids. Unmatched junction bases numbered 13, after V lost 2 bases and J lost 7 bases. In germline, CDR1 is SGHVS, CDR2 FQNEAQ. The CDR3 loop reads CASSLLGGLALGNEQFF. The CDR3 DNA follows: TGTGCCAGCAGCTTATTGGGCGGACTAGCCTTAGGAAATGAGCAGTTCTTC.

This clonotype was observed at least ten times. The rearrangement joins TRBV3-1 to TRBJ2-1, with 10 bases aligning to TRBD2. J gave up 5 bases and V 0 bases, and 1 base lay outside the gene matches. CDR1 and CDR2 from the germline V gene are LGHDT and YNNKEL (reference sequence). This CDR3 region has 15 residues. CDR3 sequence reads: CASSQDSGGHNEQFF. The DNA for the CDR3 is TGTGCCAGCAGCCAAGATAGCGGGGGGCACAATGAGCAGTTCTTC.

There are many counts of this clonotype. The J gene is TRBJ1-2, the V gene TRBV28; D not resolved. Germline CDR1 reads MDHEN; CDR2 reads SYDVKM. Trimming left V 3 bases short and J 4 bases short, with 12 bases between. The CDR3 runs to 14 residues. The chain's CDR3 is CASSFGRLPYGYTF. The CDR3 DNA reads TGTGCCAGCAGTTTCGGGCGGCTTCCCTATGGCTACACCTTC.

There are a few counts of this clonotype. The chain couples TRBV6-1 to TRBJ1-2; 10 bases align to TRBD1. The CDR3 runs to 15 residues. The V and J ends lost 3 bases and 4 bases, in that order; junction bases with no gene match: 5. Germline V gives CDR1 MNHNS, CDR2 SASEGT. CDR3 in amino acids: CASSEGQGLGYGYTF. The CDR3 DNA reads as TGTGCCAGCAGTGAGGGACAGGGGTTGGGCTATGGCTACACCTTC.

This rearrangement joins TRBV5-1 to TRBJ2-7, with D possibly being TRBD1 or TRBD2 (5 bases each). This CDR3 is 15 amino acids long. Trimming pared 1 base from V and 7 bases from J, leaving 18 bases between. The germline CDR1 and CDR2 sequences are SGHRS and YFSETQ. The CDR3 reads CASSLMAGPEGEQYF. The DNA of the CDR3 is TGCGCCAGCAGCTTGATGGCGGGCCCTGAGGGGGAGCAGTACTTC.